This T cell receptor (beta chain) was recorded in a study of blood T cell repertoires in COVID-19. How the authors handled the data: Quantification of nucleated cells was approximated via reference gene primer amplification. The assay was immunoSEQ multiplex PCR, and TCRdb's table has in-frame clones only and misses some. V and J calls and clone size follow that table, whereas D and trimming were derived from the DNA. Counted here are approximately 180,000 clones, about 91% occurring once; the ten biggest clones make up roughly 1.6%. The origin of this receptor is a woman aged 45-65 years with acute or convalescent COVID-19. The sequenced sample was peripheral blood.

CDR3 DNA sequence: TGTGCCAGCAGTTTATGGGGACAGGGTTATAATTCACCCCTCCACTTT. This translates into CASSLWGQGYNSPLHF. The chain carries TRBV27 and TRBJ1-6, with TRBD1 matching 9 bases. V lost 1 base to trimming and J lost 4 bases; unmatched junction nucleotides: 2. Germline values: CDR1 MNHEY, CDR2 SMNVEV (reference sequence). The CDR3 covers 16 residues.